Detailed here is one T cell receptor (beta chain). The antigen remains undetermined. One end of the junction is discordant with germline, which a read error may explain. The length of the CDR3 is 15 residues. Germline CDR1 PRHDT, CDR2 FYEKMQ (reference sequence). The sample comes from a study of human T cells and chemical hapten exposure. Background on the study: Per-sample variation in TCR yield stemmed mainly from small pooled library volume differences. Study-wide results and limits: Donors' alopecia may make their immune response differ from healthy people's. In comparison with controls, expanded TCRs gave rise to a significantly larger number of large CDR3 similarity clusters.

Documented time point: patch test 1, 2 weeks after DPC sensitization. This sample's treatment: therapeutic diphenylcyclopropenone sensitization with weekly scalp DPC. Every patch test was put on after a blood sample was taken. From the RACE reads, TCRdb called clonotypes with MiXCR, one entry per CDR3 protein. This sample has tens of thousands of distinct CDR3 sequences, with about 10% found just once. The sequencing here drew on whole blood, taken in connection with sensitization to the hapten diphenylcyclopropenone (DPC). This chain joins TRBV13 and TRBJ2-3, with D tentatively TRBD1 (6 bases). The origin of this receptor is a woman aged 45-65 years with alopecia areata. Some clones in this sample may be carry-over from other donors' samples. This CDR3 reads CVSSVTGSGTDTQYF. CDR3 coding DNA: TGTGTCAGCAGCGTTACAGGGTCGGGCACAGATACGCAGTATTTT.